This is a list of T cell receptor beta chains from one sample in a study of OX40 agonist ivuxolimab in advanced cancers. The data were produced by immunoSEQ multiplex PCR, yet TCRdb's version contains in-frame clones alone and is incomplete. The data show tens of thousands of clones, nearly 85% seen once. Sequencing used CD4+ or CD8+ T cells sorted from blood, obtained in a trial of the OX40 agonist ivuxolimab. These receptors were taken from an adult with an advanced solid tumor such as melanoma, head and neck, liver or kidney cancer. The CDR3 runs from the conserved cysteine through the conserved F or W. Fields, in order: D gene, J gene, V gene, clone size, CDR3 DNA, CDR3 protein. D genes are given only for firm matches. A row's size may be missing; if present it is once, few, many or a size class.

D: .
J: TRBJ1-4
V: TRBV4-1
size: .
DNA: TGCGCCAGCAGCCAAGATAATAGTAATGAAAAACTGTTTTTT
CDR3: CASSQDNSNEKLFF

D: TRBD2
J: TRBJ2-1
V: TRBV28
size: .
DNA: TGTGCCAGCAGTGGGGAAGCGGGAGGCGACTACAATGAGCAGTTCTTC
CDR3: CASSGEAGGDYNEQFF

D: .
J: TRBJ1-5
V: TRBV5-1
size: .
DNA: TGCGCCAGCAGCTTGACAGGATCTAGCAATCAGCCCCAGCATTTT
CDR3: CASSLTGSSNQPQHF

D: .
J: TRBJ1-1
V: TRBV30
size: .
DNA: TGTGCCTGGACCATACCTAACACTGAAGCTTTCTTT
CDR3: CAWTIPNTEAFF

D: TRBD1
J: TRBJ2-3
V: TRBV7-9
size: .
DNA: TGTGCCAGCAGCCCCGGACAGGGCACAGATACGCAGTATTTT
CDR3: CASSPGQGTDTQYF

D: .
J: TRBJ1-1
V: TRBV11-3
size: few
DNA: TGTGCCAGCAGCTTAGGGACAGTTGGGACGAACACTGAAGCTTTCTTT
CDR3: CASSLGTVGTNTEAFF

D: .
J: TRBJ2-5
V: TRBV29-1
size: .
DNA: TGCAGCGTTGACCGCGGGGTAGAGACCCAGTACTTC
CDR3: CSVDRGVETQYF

D: TRBD1
J: TRBJ1-4
V: TRBV7-2
size: .
DNA: TGTGCCAGCAGCCCCTGGACAGGGGAAAATGAAAAACTGTTTTTT
CDR3: CASSPWTGENEKLFF

D: TRBD2
J: TRBJ2-7
V: TRBV10-1
size: few
DNA: TGCGCCAGCAGCAAGACTAGCGGGAGCCACGAGCAGTACTTC
CDR3: CASSKTSGSHEQYF

D: .
J: TRBJ2-1
V: TRBV4-1
size: .
DNA: TGCGCCAGCAGCCACGCACCGGGACTGGATTACAATGAGCAGTTCTTC
CDR3: CASSHAPGLDYNEQFF

D: TRBD1
J: TRBJ1-6
V: TRBV9
size: .
DNA: TGTGCCAGCAGCAGCGACACGCAGGGGGGCTCGATTAATTCACCCCTCCACTTT
CDR3: CASSSDTQGGSINSPLHF

D: .
J: TRBJ1-2
V: TRBV7-6
size: few
DNA: TGTGCCAGCAGCCTAGGAGAGGCGGATGGCTACACCTTC
CDR3: CASSLGEADGYTF

D: .
J: TRBJ2-1
V: TRBV27
size: .
DNA: TGTGCCAGCAGTTTTCCCGGCGGGTACAATGAGCAGTTCTTC
CDR3: CASSFPGGYNEQFF

D: TRBD1
J: TRBJ1-4
V: TRBV9
size: .
DNA: TGTGCCAGCAGCGGGAGTCAGGGGGCGGCTAATGAAAAACTGTTTTTT
CDR3: CASSGSQGAANEKLFF

D: .
J: TRBJ2-5
V: TRBV5-1
size: .
DNA: TGCGCCAGCAGCTTGGCCCCGGACGGGGAAGAGACCCAGTACTTC
CDR3: CASSLAPDGEETQYF

D: TRBD2
J: TRBJ2-1
V: TRBV5-6
size: .
DNA: TGTGCCAGCAGCTTGTGGGTGGGAGGGGCTTACAATGAGCAGTTCTTC
CDR3: CASSLWVGGAYNEQFF

D: .
J: TRBJ2-7
V: TRBV11-2
size: .
DNA: TGTGCCAGCAGCTTTGGACGACTAGGGACCTACGAGCAGTACTTC
CDR3: CASSFGRLGTYEQYF

D: .
J: TRBJ2-1
V: TRBV11-2
size: .
DNA: TGTGCCAGCAGCTCGGTTGACACGTACAATGAGCAGTTCTTC
CDR3: CASSSVDTYNEQFF

D: .
J: TRBJ2-7
V: TRBV7-9
size: .
DNA: TGTGCCAGCAGCCAGTCCGGGGGGCGAAGCTCCTACGAGCAGTACTTC
CDR3: CASSQSGGRSSYEQYF

D: .
J: TRBJ2-1
V: TRBV18
size: .
DNA: TGTGCCAGCTCACCACCGGAGCGGGCCCCCTACAATGAGCAGTTCTTC
CDR3: CASSPPERAPYNEQFF

D: .
J: TRBJ2-1
V: TRBV7-6
size: .
DNA: TGTGCCAGCAGCACCTCAGCCAGCAATGAGCAGTTCTTC
CDR3: CASSTSASNEQFF

D: TRBD1
J: TRBJ2-3
V: TRBV7-3
size: .
DNA: TGTGCCAGCAGCTGGGACAGTCGATTTAGCACAGATACGCAGTATTTT
CDR3: CASSWDSRFSTDTQYF

D: .
J: TRBJ2-7
V: TRBV7-9
size: .
DNA: TGTGCCAGCAGCCAAGAAGGCCCTTCCGAAAGCTCCTACGAGCAGTACTTC
CDR3: CASSQEGPSESSYEQYF

D: .
J: TRBJ2-5
V: TRBV11-1
size: .
DNA: TGTGCCAGCAGCTTAGGGATTAACTCGGGGGGCCGGGAGACCCAGTACTTC
CDR3: CASSLGINSGGRETQYF

D: .
J: TRBJ1-1
V: TRBV6-6
size: .
DNA: TGTGCCAGCAGTGGGAGTAGGGCCCAGAACACTGAAGCTTTCTTT
CDR3: CASSGSRAQNTEAFF

D: TRBD2
J: TRBJ2-1
V: TRBV7-3
size: .
DNA: TGTGCCAGCAGCCATACCGGGACTAGCGGGAGGGCCGGTAACAATGAGCAGTTCTTC
CDR3: CASSHTGTSGRAGNNEQFF

D: TRBD1
J: TRBJ2-1
V: TRBV11-2
size: .
DNA: TGTGCCAGCAGTTATAAACCGGGACAGGTATACAATGAGCAGTTCTTC
CDR3: CASSYKPGQVYNEQFF

D: TRBD1
J: TRBJ2-1
V: TRBV9
size: .
DNA: TGTGCCAGCAGCGTACCCAATCAGGGGGTTGACAACAATGAGCAGTTCTTC
CDR3: CASSVPNQGVDNNEQFF

D: .
J: TRBJ1-4
V: TRBV6-6
size: .
DNA: TGTGCCAGCACTTTGGGACGGCTACATGAAAAACTGTTTTTT
CDR3: CASTLGRLHEKLFF

D: TRBD2
J: TRBJ2-1
V: TRBV14
size: once
DNA: TGTGCCAGCAGTCCTGCGACTAGCGGGGGGCCGGCTGTGGTCTTC
CDR3: CASSPATSGGPAVVF

D: TRBD2
J: TRBJ2-5
V: TRBV27
size: .
DNA: TGTGCCAGCAGTAGGACCTATCAGGGGCCGAGGACTAGCGGGAGAACCCAGTACTTC
CDR3: CASSRTYQGPRTSGRTQYF

D: .
J: TRBJ1-6
V: TRBV6-5
size: .
DNA: TGTGCCAGCAGTAAGATAGATTCACCCCTCCACTTT
CDR3: CASSKIDSPLHF

D: .
J: TRBJ2-1
V: TRBV7-9
size: .
DNA: TGTGCCAGCAGCTTAGTGACAGCTTGGAATGAGCAGTTCTTC
CDR3: CASSLVTAWNEQFF

D: .
J: TRBJ1-2
V: TRBV7-9
size: .
DNA: TGTGCCAGCAGCTTAGGAGGGTATGGCTACACCTTC
CDR3: CASSLGGYGYTF

D: TRBD1
J: TRBJ2-3
V: TRBV6-1
size: .
DNA: TGTGCCAGCAGTGCGGGACAGGGAGACACAGATACGCAGTATTTT
CDR3: CASSAGQGDTDTQYF

D: TRBD2
J: TRBJ2-3
V: TRBV19
size: .
DNA: TGTGCCAGTAGTATGGCGGCGGGAGCGGCAGATACGCAGTATTTT
CDR3: CASSMAAGAADTQYF

D: .
J: TRBJ2-4
V: TRBV5-6
size: .
DNA: TGTGCCAGCAGCTTGGGAGCAGGAGCGGCCAAAAACATTCAGTACTTC
CDR3: CASSLGAGAAKNIQYF

D: .
J: TRBJ1-3
V: TRBV30
size: .
DNA: TGTGCCTGGAGATGGGAAAACCGAAACACCATATATTTT
CDR3: CAWRWENRNTIYF

D: .
J: TRBJ1-2
V: TRBV4-3
size: .
DNA: TGCGCCAGCAGCCAAGCCCTCGGTGGCTACACCTTC
CDR3: CASSQALGGYTF

D: TRBD1
J: TRBJ2-1
V: TRBV25-1
size: once
DNA: TGTGCCATCCAGACAGGGAGATACAATGAGCAGTTCTTC
CDR3: CAIQTGRYNEQFF

D: .
J: TRBJ1-1
V: TRBV6-1
size: .
DNA: TGTGCCAGCAGTGAAATGACTGCTAACACTGAAGCTTTCTTT
CDR3: CASSEMTANTEAFF

D: TRBD2
J: TRBJ2-7
V: TRBV13
size: .
DNA: TGTGCCAGCAGCTTAAGCGGGGGCGAGCAGTACTTC
CDR3: CASSLSGGEQYF

D: .
J: TRBJ2-7
V: TRBV19
size: .
DNA: TGTGCCAGTAGAAGGGACGAGGGATACGAGCAGTACTTC
CDR3: CASRRDEGYEQYF

D: .
J: TRBJ2-1
V: TRBV19
size: .
DNA: TGTGCCAGTAGTATTCGGGGGAATGAGCAGTTCTTC
CDR3: CASSIRGNEQFF

D: .
J: TRBJ2-2
V: TRBV29-1
size: .
DNA: TGCAGCGTTGTAGGAGGGAACACCGGGGAGCTGTTTTTT
CDR3: CSVVGGNTGELFF

D: .
J: TRBJ1-1
V: TRBV9
size: medium-sized
DNA: TGTGCCAGCGGAATAAGCAGGGAGAAGCGCACTGAAGCTTTCTTT
CDR3: CASGISREKRTEAFF